This is a list of T cell receptor beta chains from one sample in a study of cytomegalovirus exposure and HLA in healthy donors. The repertoire was sequenced with immunoSEQ multiplex PCR; TCRdb's copy has only in-frame clones and lacks some. The table has some 250,000 clones, approximately 84% seen once. Sequencing was performed on PBMCs. These receptors originate from a young woman in good health and CMV-seropositive. Each CDR3 is given with its conserved first and last residue. D genes are given only for firm matches. For some rows the clone size is stated as once, few or many, or as a class when expanded; others skip it.

j_gene: TRBJ2-5
d_gene: -
v_gene: TRBV5-1
abundance: -
CDR3aa: CASSLSDFQETQYF
CDR3nt: TGCGCCAGCAGCTTGTCCGACTTCCAAGAGACCCAGTACTTC

j_gene: TRBJ2-5
d_gene: -
v_gene: TRBV27
abundance: -
CDR3aa: CASRKDRYMETQYF
CDR3nt: TGTGCCAGCAGGAAAGACAGATACATGGAGACCCAGTACTTC

j_gene: TRBJ1-3
d_gene: -
v_gene: TRBV5-1
abundance: -
CDR3aa: CASSQQGGGNTIYF
CDR3nt: TGCGCCAGCAGCCAACAAGGAGGGGGAAACACCATATATTTT

j_gene: TRBJ1-1
d_gene: TRBD1
v_gene: TRBV28
abundance: -
CDR3aa: CASSRTGTGNTEAFF
CDR3nt: TGTGCCAGCAGCCGGACCGGGACAGGGAACACTGAAGCTTTCTTT

j_gene: TRBJ2-7
d_gene: -
v_gene: TRBV27
abundance: -
CDR3aa: CASSLTVRGYEQYF
CDR3nt: TGTGCCAGCAGTTTAACTGTCAGGGGCTACGAGCAGTACTTC

j_gene: TRBJ1-1
d_gene: TRBD1
v_gene: TRBV11-1
abundance: -
CDR3aa: CASSQYRGEGTEAFF
CDR3nt: TGTGCCAGCAGCCAATACAGGGGGGAAGGCACTGAAGCTTTCTTT

j_gene: TRBJ1-2
d_gene: -
v_gene: TRBV28
abundance: -
CDR3aa: CASRESTANYGYTF
CDR3nt: TGTGCCAGCAGGGAGTCGACAGCTAACTATGGCTACACCTTC

j_gene: TRBJ2-5
d_gene: -
v_gene: TRBV27
abundance: -
CDR3aa: CASSLLGGNPSGETQYF
CDR3nt: TGTGCCAGCAGTTTATTGGGCGGGAACCCCTCCGGGGAGACCCAGTACTTC

j_gene: TRBJ1-2
d_gene: TRBD1
v_gene: TRBV29-1
abundance: once
CDR3aa: CSADGQGALTNYGYTF
CDR3nt: TGCAGCGCCGACGGACAGGGGGCACTAACTAACTATGGCTACACCTTC

j_gene: TRBJ2-7
d_gene: TRBD1
v_gene: TRBV28
abundance: -
CDR3aa: CASSFNRGMSYEQYF
CDR3nt: TGTGCCAGCAGTTTCAACAGGGGAATGTCCTACGAGCAGTACTTC

j_gene: TRBJ2-7
d_gene: -
v_gene: TRBV2
abundance: -
CDR3aa: CASISRLSSYEQYF
CDR3nt: TGTGCCAGCATTTCGAGGTTATCCTCCTACGAGCAGTACTTC

j_gene: TRBJ2-3
d_gene: -
v_gene: TRBV27
abundance: -
CDR3aa: CASSATGYSSTDTQYF
CDR3nt: TGTGCCAGCAGTGCAACAGGGTACTCTAGCACAGATACGCAGTATTTT

j_gene: TRBJ1-2
d_gene: TRBD1
v_gene: TRBV28
abundance: -
CDR3aa: CASSSPEEDRGRNGYTF
CDR3nt: TGTGCCAGCAGTTCCCCCGAGGAGGACAGGGGGCGAAACGGCTACACCTTC

j_gene: TRBJ2-3
d_gene: -
v_gene: TRBV19
abundance: -
CDR3aa: CASRDSPSHVQYF
CDR3nt: TGTGCCAGTAGAGATAGCCCCTCCCACGTGCAGTATTTT

j_gene: TRBJ2-1
d_gene: TRBD2
v_gene: TRBV30
abundance: -
CDR3aa: CAWSELATGYNEQFF
CDR3nt: TGTGCCTGGAGCGAACTAGCGACCGGTTACAATGAGCAGTTCTTC

j_gene: TRBJ2-3
d_gene: -
v_gene: TRBV11-3
abundance: -
CDR3aa: CASSLGSQGYTDTQYF
CDR3nt: TGTGCCAGCAGCTTAGGTTCGCAGGGTTACACAGATACGCAGTATTTT

j_gene: TRBJ1-2
d_gene: TRBD1
v_gene: TRBV18
abundance: -
CDR3aa: CASSPTGQGGGYTF
CDR3nt: TGTGCCAGCTCACCGACGGGACAGGGAGGGGGCTACACCTTC

j_gene: TRBJ1-2
d_gene: -
v_gene: TRBV4-2
abundance: -
CDR3aa: CASSPGRGFGGYTF
CDR3nt: TGTGCCAGCAGCCCCGGTAGGGGGTTTGGAGGCTACACCTTC

j_gene: TRBJ2-2
d_gene: -
v_gene: TRBV19
abundance: -
CDR3aa: CASSWLRETNTGELFF
CDR3nt: TGTGCCAGTAGTTGGCTGCGGGAAACGAACACCGGGGAGCTGTTTTTT

j_gene: TRBJ2-7
d_gene: -
v_gene: TRBV7-2
abundance: -
CDR3aa: CASSHTALGNEQYF
CDR3nt: TGTGCCAGCAGCCATACAGCCCTCGGGAACGAGCAGTACTTC

j_gene: TRBJ2-7
d_gene: TRBD2
v_gene: TRBV7-3
abundance: -
CDR3aa: CASSLTPTGGEQYF
CDR3nt: TGTGCCAGCAGCTTAACTCCCACGGGAGGAGAGCAGTACTTC

j_gene: TRBJ1-1
d_gene: -
v_gene: TRBV5-4
abundance: once
CDR3aa: CASSWGGSTEAFF
CDR3nt: TGTGCCAGCAGCTGGGGGGGGAGCACTGAAGCTTTCTTT

j_gene: TRBJ2-1
d_gene: TRBD1
v_gene: TRBV28
abundance: -
CDR3aa: CASSLLDRVQEQFF
CDR3nt: TGTGCCAGCAGTTTATTGGACAGGGTTCAAGAGCAGTTCTTC

j_gene: TRBJ2-7
d_gene: -
v_gene: TRBV5-5
abundance: once
CDR3aa: CASSLAGGAYSYEQYF
CDR3nt: TGTGCCAGCAGCTTGGCCGGCGGGGCATACTCCTACGAGCAGTACTTC

j_gene: TRBJ2-2
d_gene: -
v_gene: TRBV28
abundance: -
CDR3aa: CASSLDIQELFF
CDR3nt: TGTGCCAGCAGTTTGGACATACAGGAGCTGTTTTTT